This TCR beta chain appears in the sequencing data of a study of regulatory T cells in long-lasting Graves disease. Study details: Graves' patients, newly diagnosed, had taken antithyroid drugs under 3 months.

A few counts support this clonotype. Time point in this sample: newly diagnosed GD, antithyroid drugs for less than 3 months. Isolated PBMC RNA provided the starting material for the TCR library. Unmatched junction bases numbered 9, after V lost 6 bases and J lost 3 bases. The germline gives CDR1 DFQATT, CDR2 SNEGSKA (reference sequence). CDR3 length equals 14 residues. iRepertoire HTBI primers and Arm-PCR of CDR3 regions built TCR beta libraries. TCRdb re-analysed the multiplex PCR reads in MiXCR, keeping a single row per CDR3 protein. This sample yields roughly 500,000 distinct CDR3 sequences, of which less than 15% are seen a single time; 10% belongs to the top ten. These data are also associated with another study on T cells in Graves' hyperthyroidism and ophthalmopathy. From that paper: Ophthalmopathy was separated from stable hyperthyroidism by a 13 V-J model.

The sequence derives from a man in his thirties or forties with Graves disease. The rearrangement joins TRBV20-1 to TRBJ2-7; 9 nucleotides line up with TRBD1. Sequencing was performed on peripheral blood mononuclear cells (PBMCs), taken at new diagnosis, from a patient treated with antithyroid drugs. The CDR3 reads CSAVTGGRGYEQYF. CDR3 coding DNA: TGCAGTGCCGTAACAGGGGGCAGGGGCTACGAGCAGTACTTC.